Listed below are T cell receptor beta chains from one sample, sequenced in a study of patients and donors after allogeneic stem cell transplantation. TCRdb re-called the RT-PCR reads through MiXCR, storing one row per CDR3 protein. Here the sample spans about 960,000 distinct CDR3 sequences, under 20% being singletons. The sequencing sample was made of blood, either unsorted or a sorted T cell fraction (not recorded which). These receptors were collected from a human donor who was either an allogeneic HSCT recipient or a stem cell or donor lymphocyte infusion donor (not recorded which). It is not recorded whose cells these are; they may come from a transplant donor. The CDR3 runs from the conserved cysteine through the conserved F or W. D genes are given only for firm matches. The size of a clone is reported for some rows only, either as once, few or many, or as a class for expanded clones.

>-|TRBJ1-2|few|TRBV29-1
TGCAGCGTCCCCACGGGAGGAGAAGGCTACACCTTC
CSVPTGGEGYTF
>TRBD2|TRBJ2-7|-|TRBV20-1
TGCAGTGCTAGGGGTAGACTAGCGGAAAGCTACGAGCAGTACTTC
CSARGRLAESYEQYF
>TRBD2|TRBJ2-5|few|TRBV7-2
TGTGCCAGCAGCTTAGCTAGCGGGGGGACCCTCCCCCAAGAGACCCAGTACTTC
CASSLASGGTLPQETQYF
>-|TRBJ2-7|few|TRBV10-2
TGCGCCAGCAGTGGACCGCCGGACTATGCCTACGAGCAGTACTTC
CASSGPPDYAYEQYF
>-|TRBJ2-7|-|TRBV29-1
TGCAGCGTTGCGGTGACAGCCATTCGGGACGAGCAGTACTTC
CSVAVTAIRDEQYF
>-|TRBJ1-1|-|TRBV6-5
TGTGCCAGCAGTTACTTAGGACTTAGTGGTACTGAAGCTTTCTTT
CASSYLGLSGTEAFF
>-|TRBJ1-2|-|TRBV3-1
TGTGCCAGCAGCCAGAACCGGGGGAACTATAGCTACACCTTC
CASSQNRGNYSYTF
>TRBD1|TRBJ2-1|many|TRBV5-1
TGCGCCAGCAGCGGTATACAGGGGGTTTTATCCTACAATGAGCAGTTCTTC
CASSGIQGVLSYNEQFF
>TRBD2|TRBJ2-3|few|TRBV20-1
TGCAGTGCTCGACTAGCGGGGGCCCCTCGGGATACGCAGTATTTT
CSARLAGAPRDTQYF
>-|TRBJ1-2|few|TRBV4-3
TGCGCCAGCAGCCAAGATCTCGGCAGGGGCTATGGCTACACCTTC
CASSQDLGRGYGYTF
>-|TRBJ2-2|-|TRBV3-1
TGTGCCAGCAGCCAAGGACCGGGTATGAACACCGGGGAGCTGTTTTTT
CASSQGPGMNTGELFF
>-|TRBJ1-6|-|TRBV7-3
TGTGCCAGCAGCCCCTACCTGAGGGGCTCCTATAATTCACCCCTCCACTTT
CASSPYLRGSYNSPLHF
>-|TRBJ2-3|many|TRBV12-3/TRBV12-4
TGTGCCAGCAGTTCCGGACTCCGCACAGATACGCAGTATTTT
CASSSGLRTDTQYF
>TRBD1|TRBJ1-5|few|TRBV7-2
TGTGCCAGCAGCCCGGGACAGTTTGGGAGCAATCAGCCCCAGCATTTT
CASSPGQFGSNQPQHF
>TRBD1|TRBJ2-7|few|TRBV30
TGTGCCTGTGGACAGGGGATATACGAGCAGTACTTC
CACGQGIYEQYF
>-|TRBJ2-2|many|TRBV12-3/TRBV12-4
TGTGCCACCATGCATGACAGGAACACCGGGGAGCTGTTTTTT
CATMHDRNTGELFF
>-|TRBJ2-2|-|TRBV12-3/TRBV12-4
TGTGCCAGCAGTTTTGGCGGCGGGGAGCTGTTTTTT
CASSFGGGELFF
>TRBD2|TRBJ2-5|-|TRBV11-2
TGTGCCAGCAGCCCCAGACGGGAGGGAGAGACCCAGTACTTC
CASSPRREGETQYF
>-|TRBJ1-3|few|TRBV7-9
TGTGCCAGCAGCTTAGCGGGGGCCGGGGGAAACACCATATATTTT
CASSLAGAGGNTIYF
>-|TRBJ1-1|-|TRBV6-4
TGTGCCAGCAGTGATCGTAGTTCGAACACTGAAGCTTTCTTT
CASSDRSSNTEAFF
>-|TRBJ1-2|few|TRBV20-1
TGCAGTGCTAACCTAAGGGGTAACTATGGCTACACCTTC
CSANLRGNYGYTF
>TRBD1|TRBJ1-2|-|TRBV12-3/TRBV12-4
TGTGCCAGCAACCCCGAGGGGCAGGGGGCTTATGGCTACACCTTC
CASNPEGQGAYGYTF
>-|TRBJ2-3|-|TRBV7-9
TGTGCCAGCAGCTTAATTAGTGGGGGTGCGGATACGCAGTATTTT
CASSLISGGADTQYF
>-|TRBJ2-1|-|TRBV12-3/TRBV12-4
TGTGCCAGCAGTTCCCGACTGGACCCCAATGAGCAGTTCTTC
CASSSRLDPNEQFF
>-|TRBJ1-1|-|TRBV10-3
TGTGCCACCAATCCGGGGGGGCGTTCTACTGAAGCTTTCTTT
CATNPGGRSTEAFF
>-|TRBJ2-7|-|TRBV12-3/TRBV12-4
TGTGCCAGCCAGCGGAAACACTCCTACGAGCAGTACTTC
CASQRKHSYEQYF
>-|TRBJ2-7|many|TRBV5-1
TGCGCCAGCAGCTTACGGGACCGAAGCTACGAGCAGTACTTC
CASSLRDRSYEQYF
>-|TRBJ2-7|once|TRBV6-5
TGTGCCAGCAGTTATCCCGCGAGCTCCTACGAGCAGTACTTC
CASSYPASSYEQYF
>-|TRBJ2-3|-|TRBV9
TGTGCCAGCAGCGACCGCGGGGGCTTCCTCACAGATACGCAGTATTTT
CASSDRGGFLTDTQYF
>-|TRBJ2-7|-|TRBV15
TGTGCCACCAGCAGAGATCCCGGGAGTACCTACGAGCAGTACTTC
CATSRDPGSTYEQYF
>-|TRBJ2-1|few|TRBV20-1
TGCAGTGCTAGAAACGTTCTCGAGCGCTACCCCAATGAGCAGTTCTTC
CSARNVLERYPNEQFF
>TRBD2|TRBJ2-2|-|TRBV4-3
TGCGCCAGCAGCCAAGAGGCTAGCGGGGGGACCGGGGAGCTGTTTTTT
CASSQEASGGTGELFF
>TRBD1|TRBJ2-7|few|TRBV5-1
TGCGCCAGCAGCTTGATGCAGGGGGTAAGCGAGCAGTACTTC
CASSLMQGVSEQYF
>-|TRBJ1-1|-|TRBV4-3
TGCGCCAGCAGCCAACAGAGGAACACTGAAGCTTTCTTT
CASSQQRNTEAFF
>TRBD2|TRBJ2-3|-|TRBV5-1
TGCGCCAGCAGCGAGATCGGGGGGGCCAGCACAGATACGCAGTATTTT
CASSEIGGASTDTQYF
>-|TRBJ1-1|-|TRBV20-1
TGCAGTGCTAGAGGAGGGTTGTCCCTCGAAGCTTTCTTT
CSARGGLSLEAFF
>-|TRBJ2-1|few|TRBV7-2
TGTGCCAGCAGCCTGAATTCGATCCTTCAGTTCTTC
CASSLNSILQFF
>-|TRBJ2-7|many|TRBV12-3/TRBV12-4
TGTGCCAGCAGCCTCGACCACTACGAGCAGTACTTC
CASSLDHYEQYF
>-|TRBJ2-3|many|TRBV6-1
TGTGCCAGCAATCAGGGGAAGGCAACAGATACGCAGTATTTT
CASNQGKATDTQYF
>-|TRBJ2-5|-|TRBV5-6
TGTGCCAGCAGCTTGGTGAACAGGGGAGGAGAGACCCAGTACTTC
CASSLVNRGGETQYF
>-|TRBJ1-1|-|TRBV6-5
TGTGCCAGCAGTTACGTTAGGGTCAGGGCGGGGGACACTGAAGCTTTCTTT
CASSYVRVRAGDTEAFF
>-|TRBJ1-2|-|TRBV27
TGTGCCAGCAGTTTATCTAGTCCAGCCACACTCTATGGCTACACCTTC
CASSLSSPATLYGYTF
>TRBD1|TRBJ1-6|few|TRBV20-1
TGCAGTGCTAGAGATCTCGTCAGGACAGGGGGTAATTCACCCCTCCACTTT
CSARDLVRTGGNSPLHF
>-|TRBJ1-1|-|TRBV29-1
TGCAGCGTGATCGGGCGGATGAACACTGAAGCTTTCTTT
CSVIGRMNTEAFF
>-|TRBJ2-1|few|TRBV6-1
TGTGCCAGCAGGGAGGACTATTTTCCCTACAATGAGCAGTTCTTC
CASREDYFPYNEQFF
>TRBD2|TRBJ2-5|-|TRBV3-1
TGTGCCAGCAGCCGCGGGACTAGCGGGAGGAAAGAGACCCAGTACTTC
CASSRGTSGRKETQYF
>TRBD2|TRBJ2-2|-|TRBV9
TGTGCCAGCAGCGATAGCGGGGGGGTTAGTAAGGACACCGGGGAGCTGTTTTTT
CASSDSGGVSKDTGELFF
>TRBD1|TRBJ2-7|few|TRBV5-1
TGCGCCAGCAGCCCTCTAGGAGGGACAGGGTACTACGAGCAGTACTTC
CASSPLGGTGYYEQYF
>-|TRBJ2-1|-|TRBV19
TGTGCCAAGAGCAGGCCGAACAATGAGCAGTTCTTC
CAKSRPNNEQFF
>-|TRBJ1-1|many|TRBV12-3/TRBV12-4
TGTGCCAGCAGTTCTTCCGGTACGGGGGAAGCTTTCTTT
CASSSSGTGEAFF
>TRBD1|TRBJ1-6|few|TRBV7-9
TGTGCCAGCAGACAAAACAGGGGGTACGGGGAATCACCCCTCCACTTT
CASRQNRGYGESPLHF
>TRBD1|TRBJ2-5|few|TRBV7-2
TGTGCCAGCAGCTGGTTCCAGGGGGCTGGTGGAGAGACCCAGTACTTC
CASSWFQGAGGETQYF
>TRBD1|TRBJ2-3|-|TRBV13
TGTGCCAGCAGCGCATCCGGGACAGGACCCACAGATACGCAGTATTTT
CASSASGTGPTDTQYF
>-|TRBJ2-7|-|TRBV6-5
TGTGCCAGCAGTTACTCGGGGGCAGGATCCTACGAGCAGTACTTC
CASSYSGAGSYEQYF
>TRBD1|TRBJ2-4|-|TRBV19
TGTGCCAGTATTTCACAGGGGGTGAAAAACATTCAGTACTTC
CASISQGVKNIQYF
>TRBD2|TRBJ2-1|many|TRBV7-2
TGTGCCAGCAGCTTTACGGGGGGTTCCTACAATGAGCAGTTCTTC
CASSFTGGSYNEQFF
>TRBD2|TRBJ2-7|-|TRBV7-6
TGTGCCAGCAGCCCCGACCCCGGGGGGTGGGAGCAGTACTTC
CASSPDPGGWEQYF